The entry below gives a single T cell receptor (beta chain) sequence along with its context. This record comes from a study of blood T cell repertoires in COVID-19. Turning to the study itself: The origin of the acute and convalescent COVID-19 samples was the United States, Italy and Spain.

Some clones are missing from TCRdb's copy, which holds only in-frame ones; the method was immunoSEQ multiplex PCR. This table has some 350,000 clones, approximately 87% appearing once. Input material: peripheral blood. The clonotype comes from a woman between 50 and 59 years old with COVID-19, enrolled during active disease.

The CDR3 DNA follows: TGTGCCAGCAGTTACAATAACAGGGCGAACACTGAAGCTTTCTTT. Amino acid sequence: CASSYNNRANTEAFF. This chain uses TRBV6-5 with TRBJ1-1; D perhaps matches TRBD1 (6 bases). This CDR3 contains 15 residues. The V end was cut by 2 bases, the J end by 1 base, with 11 bases between. Germline V gene sequence: CDR1 MNHEY, CDR2 SVGAGI.